The sequence of this T cell receptor beta chain was determined in a study of PD-1 blockade in classical Hodgkin lymphoma. Findings and limits, study-wide: Patients with a complete response exhibited baseline diversity comparable to newly diagnosed patients. Patients who began taking nivolumab under 1 year after ASCT were left out. The drivers behind the repertoire differences, possibly disease activity or prior therapy, remain undefined. Lower baseline TCR diversity was reported for newly diagnosed patients than for healthy donors.

Some clones are missing from TCRdb's copy, which holds only in-frame ones; the method was immunoSEQ multiplex PCR. This table holds around 45,000 clones, around 72% found once. The germline CDR1 and CDR2 sequences are SGHTA and FQGTGA. The CDR3 has 14 residues. Between the trimmed V and J ends, which lost 2 bases and 2 bases, there was a span of 10 bases. Brentuximab vedotin exposure varied among the patients, all of whom had relapsed after autologous stem cell transplantation. Points on this clone: Its specificity is unknown.

The receptor comes from a human donor with classical Hodgkin lymphoma. This rearrangement joins TRBV7-3 to TRBJ2-7, with D unresolved. Here the sequenced sample was peripheral blood mononuclear cells (PBMCs), taken before the second cycle of nivolumab. CDR3 nucleotides: TGTGCCAGCAGCTTAGGGAACTCCCCCTACGAGCAGTACTTC. Residues: CASSLGNSPYEQYF.